Sequencing of this T cell receptor beta chain was carried out in a study of T cell responses to AZD1222 COVID-19 vaccine. Study-level findings and limits: Most donors were white British and more were female, and clonal diversity was possibly underestimated. The study sampled repertoires only after the peak T cell response. Only a handful of AZD1222 recipients tested seropositive at baseline.

The CDR3 consists of 13 residues. V gave up 4 bases and J gave up 1 base, with 7 bases separating them. Germline V lookup: CDR1 MNHEY, CDR2 SMNVEV (reference sequence). Worth noting for this clone: The antigen is undetermined.

The data were produced by immunoSEQ multiplex PCR, yet TCRdb's version contains in-frame clones alone and is incomplete. The data contain over 65,000 clones, around 92% of them seen just once; the ten biggest clones take up roughly 6.4%. This material consisted of peripheral blood, taken on day 0 of MenACWY control vaccination. This chain connects TRBV27 to TRBJ1-1; D ambiguous. This TCR was recovered from an adult in good health. The CDR3 DNA sequence: TGTGCCAGCAGTTACATATCGAACACTGAAGCTTTCTTT. The encoded protein is CASSYISNTEAFF.